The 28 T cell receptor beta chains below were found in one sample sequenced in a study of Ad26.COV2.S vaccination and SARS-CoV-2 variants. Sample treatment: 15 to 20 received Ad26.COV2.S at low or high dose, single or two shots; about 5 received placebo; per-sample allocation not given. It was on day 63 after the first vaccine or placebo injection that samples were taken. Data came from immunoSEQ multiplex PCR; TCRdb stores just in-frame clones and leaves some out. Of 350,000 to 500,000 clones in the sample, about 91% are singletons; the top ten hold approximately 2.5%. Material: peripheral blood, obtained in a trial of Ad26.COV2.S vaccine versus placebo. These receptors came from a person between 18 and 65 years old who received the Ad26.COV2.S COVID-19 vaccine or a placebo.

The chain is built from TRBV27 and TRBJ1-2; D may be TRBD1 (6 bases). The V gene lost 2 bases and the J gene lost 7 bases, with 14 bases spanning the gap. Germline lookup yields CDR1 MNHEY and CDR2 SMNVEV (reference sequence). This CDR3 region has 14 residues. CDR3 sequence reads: CASSLQGPLGGYTF. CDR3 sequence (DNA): TGTGCCAGCAGTTTACAGGGGCCACTGGGTGGCTACACCTTC.

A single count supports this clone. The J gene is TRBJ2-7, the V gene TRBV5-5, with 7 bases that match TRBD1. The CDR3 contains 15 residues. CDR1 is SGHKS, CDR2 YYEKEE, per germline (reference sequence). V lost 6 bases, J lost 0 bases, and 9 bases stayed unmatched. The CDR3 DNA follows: TGTGCCAGCACTATGGGACAGAGTAACTCCTACGAGCAGTACGTC. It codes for CASTMGQSNSYEQYV.

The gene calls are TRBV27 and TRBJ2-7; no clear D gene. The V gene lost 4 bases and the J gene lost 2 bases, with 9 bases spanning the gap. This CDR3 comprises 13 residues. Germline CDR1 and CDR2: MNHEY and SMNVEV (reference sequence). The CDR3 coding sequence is TGTGCCAGCAGTTGGTCCCCTCCCTACGAGCAGTACTTC. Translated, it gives CASSWSPPYEQYF.

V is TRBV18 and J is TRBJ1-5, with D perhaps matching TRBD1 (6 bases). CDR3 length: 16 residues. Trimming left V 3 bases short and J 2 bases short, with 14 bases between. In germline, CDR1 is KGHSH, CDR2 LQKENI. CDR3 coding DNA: TGTGCCAGCTCACCTACAGGGAAAGCGGGCAATCAGCCCCAGCATTTT. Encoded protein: CASSPTGKAGNQPQHF.

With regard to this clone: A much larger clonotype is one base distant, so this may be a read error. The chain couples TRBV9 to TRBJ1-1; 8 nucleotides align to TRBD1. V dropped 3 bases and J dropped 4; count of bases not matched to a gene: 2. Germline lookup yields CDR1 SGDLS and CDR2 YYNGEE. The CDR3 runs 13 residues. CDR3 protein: CASSADRATEAFF. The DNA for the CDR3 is TGTGCCAGCAGCGCGGACAGGGCCACTGAAGCTTTCTTT. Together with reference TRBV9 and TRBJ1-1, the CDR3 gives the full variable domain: DSGVTQTPKHLITATGQRVTLRCSPRSGDLSVYWYQQSLDQGLQFLIQYYNGEERAKGNILERFSAQQFPDLHSELNLSSLELGDSALYFCASSADRATEAFFGQGTRLTVV.

The CDR3 DNA follows: TGTGCCACCAGCAGGGACCACTACGAGCAGTACTTC. As protein: CATSRDHYEQYF. J is TRBJ2-7 and V is TRBV15; D is undetermined. Trimming pared 3 bases from V and 3 bases from J, leaving 6 bases between. Per germline, CDR1 LNHNV and CDR2 YYDKDF (reference sequence). CDR3 size: 12 residues.

CDR3 nucleotide sequence: TGTGCCAGCAGCTTCGGGGGCCTGCCCTACGAGCAGTACTTC. Translated, it gives CASSFGGLPYEQYF. The rearrangement links TRBV7-8 to TRBJ2-7; D assignment may be TRBD1 or TRBD2 (6 bases each). The CDR3 consists of 14 residues. Germline V CDR1 and CDR2: SGHVS, FQNEAQ. V lost 3 bases and J lost 2, with 11 bases in between.

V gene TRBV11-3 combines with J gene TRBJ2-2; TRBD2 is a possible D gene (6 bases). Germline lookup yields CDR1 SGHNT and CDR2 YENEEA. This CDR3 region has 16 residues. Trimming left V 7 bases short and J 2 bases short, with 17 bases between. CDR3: CASTVGWRDNTGELFF. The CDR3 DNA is TGTGCCAGCACTGTCGGGTGGCGGGACAACACCGGGGAGCTGTTTTTT.

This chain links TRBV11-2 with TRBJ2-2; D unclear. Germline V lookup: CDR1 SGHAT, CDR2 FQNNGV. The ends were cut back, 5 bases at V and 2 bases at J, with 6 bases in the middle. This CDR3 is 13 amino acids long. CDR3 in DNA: TGTGCCAGCAGCCTTACAAACACCGGGGAGCTGTTTTTT. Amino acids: CASSLTNTGELFF.

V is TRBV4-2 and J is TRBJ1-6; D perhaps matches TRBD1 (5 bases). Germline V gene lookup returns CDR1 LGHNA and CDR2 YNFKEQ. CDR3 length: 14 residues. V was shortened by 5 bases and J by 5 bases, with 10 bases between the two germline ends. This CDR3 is CASSTGGNNSPLHF. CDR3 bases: TGTGCCAGCAGCACAGGAGGGAATAATTCACCCCTCCACTTT.

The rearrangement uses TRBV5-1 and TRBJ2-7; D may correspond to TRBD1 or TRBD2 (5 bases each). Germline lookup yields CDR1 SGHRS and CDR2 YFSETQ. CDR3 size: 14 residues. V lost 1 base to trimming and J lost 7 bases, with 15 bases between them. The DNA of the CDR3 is TGCGCCAGCAGCTTGAAGGGACCCAAGGGTGAGCAGTACTTC. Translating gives CASSLKGPKGEQYF.

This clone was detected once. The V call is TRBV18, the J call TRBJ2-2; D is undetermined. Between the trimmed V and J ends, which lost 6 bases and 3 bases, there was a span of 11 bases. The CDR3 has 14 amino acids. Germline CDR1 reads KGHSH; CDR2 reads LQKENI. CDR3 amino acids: CASSLKMDTGELFF. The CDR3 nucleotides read TGTGCCAGCTCGTTAAAGATGGACACCGGGGAGCTGTTTTTT.

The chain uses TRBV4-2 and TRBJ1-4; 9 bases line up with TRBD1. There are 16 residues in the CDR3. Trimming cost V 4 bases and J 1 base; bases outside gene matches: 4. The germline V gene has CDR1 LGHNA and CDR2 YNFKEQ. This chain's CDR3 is CASSPMTGGTNEKLFF. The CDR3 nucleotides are TGTGCCAGCAGCCCAATGACAGGGGGAACTAATGAAAAACTGTTTTTT.

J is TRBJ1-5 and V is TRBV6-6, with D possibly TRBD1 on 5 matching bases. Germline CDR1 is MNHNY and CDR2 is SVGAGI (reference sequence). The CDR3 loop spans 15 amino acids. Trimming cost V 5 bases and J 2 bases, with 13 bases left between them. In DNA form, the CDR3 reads TGTGCCAGCAGTCCGGACATTCCTGGCAATCAGCCCCAGCATTTT. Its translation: CASSPDIPGNQPQHF.

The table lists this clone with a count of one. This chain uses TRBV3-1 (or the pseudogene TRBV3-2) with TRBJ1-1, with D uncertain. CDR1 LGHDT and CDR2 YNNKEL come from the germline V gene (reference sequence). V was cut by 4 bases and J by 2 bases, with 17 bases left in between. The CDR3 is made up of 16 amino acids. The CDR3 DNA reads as TGTGCCAGCAGCCCCCCCGCGAGCCGGCTTAACACTGAAGCTTTCTTT. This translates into CASSPPASRLNTEAFF.

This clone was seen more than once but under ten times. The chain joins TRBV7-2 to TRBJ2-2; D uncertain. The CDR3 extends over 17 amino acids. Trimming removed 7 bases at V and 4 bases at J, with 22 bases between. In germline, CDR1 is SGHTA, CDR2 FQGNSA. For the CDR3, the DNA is TGTGCCAGCACCCGAACTCATACACGAACACTCACCGGGGAGCTGTTTTTT. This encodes CASTRTHTRTLTGELFF.

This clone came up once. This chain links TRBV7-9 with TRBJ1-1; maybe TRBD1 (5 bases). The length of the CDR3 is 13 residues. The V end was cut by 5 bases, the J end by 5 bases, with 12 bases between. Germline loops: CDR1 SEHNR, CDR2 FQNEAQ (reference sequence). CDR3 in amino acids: CASSMTQGTEAFF. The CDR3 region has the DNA TGTGCCAGCAGCATGACCCAGGGTACTGAAGCTTTCTTT.

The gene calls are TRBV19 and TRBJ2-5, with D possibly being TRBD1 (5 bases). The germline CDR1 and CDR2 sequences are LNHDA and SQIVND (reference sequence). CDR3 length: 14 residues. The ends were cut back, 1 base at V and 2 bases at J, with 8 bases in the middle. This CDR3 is CASSIGGIQETQYF. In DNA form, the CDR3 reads TGTGCCAGTAGTATAGGGGGCATACAAGAGACCCAGTACTTC.

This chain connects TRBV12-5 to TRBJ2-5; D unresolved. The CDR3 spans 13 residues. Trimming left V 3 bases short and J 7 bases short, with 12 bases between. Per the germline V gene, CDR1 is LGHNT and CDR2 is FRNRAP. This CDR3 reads CASGFGGTGTQYF. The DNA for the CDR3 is TGTGCTAGTGGTTTTGGCGGTACCGGGACCCAGTACTTC.

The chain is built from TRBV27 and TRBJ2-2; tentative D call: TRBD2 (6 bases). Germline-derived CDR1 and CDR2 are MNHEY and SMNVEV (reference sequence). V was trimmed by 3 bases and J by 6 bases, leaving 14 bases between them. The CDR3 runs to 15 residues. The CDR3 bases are TGTGCCAGCAGTTTGAGACGGGAGACGGCCGGGGAGCTGTTTTTT. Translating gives CASSLRRETAGELFF.

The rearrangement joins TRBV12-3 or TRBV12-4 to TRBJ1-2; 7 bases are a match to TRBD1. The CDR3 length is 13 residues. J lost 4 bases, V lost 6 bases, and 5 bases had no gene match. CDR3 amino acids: CASSRDSSYGYTF. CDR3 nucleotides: TGTGCCAGCAGCAGGGACAGCAGCTATGGCTACACCTTC.

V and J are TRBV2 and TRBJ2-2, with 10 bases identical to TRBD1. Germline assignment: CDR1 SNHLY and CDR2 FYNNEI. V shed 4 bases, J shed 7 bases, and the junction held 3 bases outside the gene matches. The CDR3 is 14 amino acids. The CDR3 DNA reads TGTGCCAGCAGTGGGGACAGGGGTAACGGGGAGCTGTTTTTT. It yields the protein CASSGDRGNGELFF. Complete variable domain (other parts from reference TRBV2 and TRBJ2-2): EPEVTQTPSHQVTQMGQEVILRCVPISNHLYFYWYRQILGQKVEFLVSFYNNEISEKSEIFDDQFSVERPDGSNFTLKIRSTKLEDSAMYFCASSGDRGNGELFFGEGSRLTVL.

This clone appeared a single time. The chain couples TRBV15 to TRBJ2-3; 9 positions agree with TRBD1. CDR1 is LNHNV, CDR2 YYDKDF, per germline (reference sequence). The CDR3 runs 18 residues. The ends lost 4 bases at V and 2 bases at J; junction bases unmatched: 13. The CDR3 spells CATSIGTGFGTTTDTQYF. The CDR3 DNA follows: TGTGCCACCAGCATCGGGACAGGGTTTGGCACCACCACAGATACGCAGTATTTT.

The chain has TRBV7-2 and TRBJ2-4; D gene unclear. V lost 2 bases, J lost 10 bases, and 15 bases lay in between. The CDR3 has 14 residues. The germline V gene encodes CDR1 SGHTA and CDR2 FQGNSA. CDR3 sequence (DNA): TGTGCCAGCAGCTTATTGCCGGGCCAGGTGATTCAGTACTTC. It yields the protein CASSLLPGQVIQYF.

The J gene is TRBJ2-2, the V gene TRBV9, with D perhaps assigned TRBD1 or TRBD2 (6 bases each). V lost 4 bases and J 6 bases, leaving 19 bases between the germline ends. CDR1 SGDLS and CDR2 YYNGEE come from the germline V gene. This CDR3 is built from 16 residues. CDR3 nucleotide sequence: TGTGCCAGCAGCTCACCTCCGGGGGCGTGGGCCGGGGAGCTGTTTTTT. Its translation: CASSSPPGAWAGELFF.

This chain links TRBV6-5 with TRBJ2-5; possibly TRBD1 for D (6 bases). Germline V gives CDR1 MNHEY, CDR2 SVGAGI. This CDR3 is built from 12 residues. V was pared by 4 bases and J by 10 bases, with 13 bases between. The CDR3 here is CASSLPRGGQYF. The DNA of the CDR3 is TGTGCCAGCAGTTTACCCAGGGGTGGCCAGTACTTC.

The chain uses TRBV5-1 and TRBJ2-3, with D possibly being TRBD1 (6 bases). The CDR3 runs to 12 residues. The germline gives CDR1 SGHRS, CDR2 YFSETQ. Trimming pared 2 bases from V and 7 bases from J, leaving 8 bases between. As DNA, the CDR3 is TGCGCCAGCAGCTTAGGGGGATATACGCAGTATTTT. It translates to CASSLGGYTQYF.

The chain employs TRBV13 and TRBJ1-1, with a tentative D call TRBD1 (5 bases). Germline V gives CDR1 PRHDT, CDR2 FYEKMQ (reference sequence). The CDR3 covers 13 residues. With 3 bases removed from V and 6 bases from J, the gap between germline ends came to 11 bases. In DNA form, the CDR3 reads TGTGCCAGCAGCTTCCGGGGAGGGGCTGAAGCTTTCTTT. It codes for CASSFRGGAEAFF.